Listed here are 22 T cell receptor beta chains from one sample, sequenced in a study of beta chain features in type 1 diabetes. The study reverse transcribed the entire isolated RNA, so it sequenced expressed TCRB transcripts. Libraries were prepared by immunoSEQ multiplex PCR; TCRdb keeps only in-frame clonotypes and omits some of them. The profile shows 640,000 or so clones, about 14% of them singletons. Study results and caveats: Shorter TCRB CDR3s, moderately but significantly so, were found in Type 1 diabetes patients in all four CD4+ subsets.

For these TCRs, the target antigens are not known. The sample was naive CD4+ T cells from blood. Every receptor here comes from a man between 18 and 29 years old with type 1 diabetes.

This clone was seen a handful of times. The rearrangement joins TRBV5-1 to TRBJ2-2; possible D gene TRBD1, 5 bases. Between the trimmed V and J ends, which lost 0 bases and 0 bases, there was a span of 9 bases. From germline, CDR1 is SGHRS and CDR2 YFSETQ. CDR3 length: 16 residues. CDR3 loop: CASSLASGSNTGELFF. CDR3 nucleotide sequence: TGCGCCAGCAGCTTGGCCTCAGGGTCGAACACCGGGGAGCTGTTTTTT.

This clone was counted between two and nine times. The chain combines TRBV12-5 with TRBJ1-1; TRBD1 aligns across 9 bases. J was trimmed by 4 bases and V by 4 bases; bases with no gene match: 4. The CDR3 runs 14 residues. In germline, CDR1 is LGHNT, CDR2 FRNRAP. Here the CDR3 reads CASGWGQGTTEAFF. The CDR3 bases are TGTGCTAGTGGTTGGGGACAGGGTACCACTGAAGCTTTCTTT.

On this clone itself: One junction end disagrees with the germline gene, perhaps due to a read error. This chain uses TRBV5-1 with TRBJ1-1; a weak D match, TRBD1 (5 bases). In germline, CDR1 is SGHRS, CDR2 YFSETQ. The CDR3 runs to 13 residues. The CDR3 DNA reads TGCGCCAGCAGCTTGGCCGTGGACACCGAAGCTTTCTTT. It yields the protein CASSLAVDTEAFF.

This clone was counted between two and nine times. The J gene is TRBJ2-3, the V gene TRBV7-2; 9 bases are a match to TRBD1. J lost 7 bases, V lost 1 base, and 3 bases had no gene match. The CDR3 sequence is 14 residues long. The germline V gene has CDR1 SGHTA and CDR2 FQGNSA. The CDR3 coding sequence is TGTGCCAGCAGCTTAGACAGGGGGCTTAATACGCAGTATTTT. Amino acids: CASSLDRGLNTQYF.

This clone was counted between two and nine times. CDR3 loop: CASSSRAGDTQYF. Here the CDR3 DNA reads TGTGCCAGCAGTTCCCGAGCGGGAGATACGCAGTATTTT. The rearrangement joins TRBV9 to TRBJ2-3, with D possibly TRBD2 on 6 matching bases. This CDR3 region has 13 residues. Germline values: CDR1 SGDLS, CDR2 YYNGEE. V lost 5 bases and J lost 5, with 12 bases in between.

This clone was counted between two and nine times. The chain employs TRBV7-2 and TRBJ2-7; 10 nucleotides line up with TRBD1. Germline V lookup: CDR1 SGHTA, CDR2 FQGNSA. The CDR3 is made up of 15 amino acids. Trimming cost V 5 bases and J 2 bases; bases outside gene matches: 6. The CDR3 nucleotides are TGTGCCAGCAGCCCCCGGGACAGGGGAACCTACGAGCAGTACTTC. This translates into CASSPRDRGTYEQYF. Looking up the rest from reference TRBV7-2 and TRBJ2-7 gives the full variable domain: GAGVSQSPSNKVTEKGKDVELRCDPISGHTALYWYRQSLGQGLEFLIYFQGNSAPDKSGLPSDRFSAERTGGSVSTLTIQRTQQEDSAVYLCASSPRDRGTYEQYFGPGTRLTVT.

This clone was seen just once. This sequence joins TRBV7-6 and TRBJ2-3; possibly TRBD1 or TRBD2 for D (5 bases each). This CDR3 has 15 residues. V lost 4 bases and J lost 0, with 11 bases in between. CDR1 is SGHVS, CDR2 FNYEAQ, per germline. CDR3 protein: CASSSLGGSTDTQYF. The CDR3 DNA reads TGTGCCAGCAGCTCCCTTGGGGGTAGCACAGATACGCAGTATTTT.

The genes are TRBV10-3 and TRBJ2-7; 7 nucleotides align to TRBD2. Germline V gene data show CDR1 as ENHRY and CDR2 as SYGVKD. Losses at the gene ends were 10 bases for V and 3 bases for J; bases not matched to a gene: 18. CDR3 length: 16 amino acids. The CDR3 sequence is CATQPRLAAGFYEQYF. The CDR3 coding sequence is TGTGCCACCCAGCCTCGTCTAGCGGCGGGGTTCTACGAGCAGTACTTC.

The V and J genes are TRBV30 and TRBJ1-5; TRBD1 aligns across 7 bases. V shed 0 bases and J 4 bases; nucleotides not matched to a gene: 6. This CDR3 spans 15 amino acids. CDR1 and CDR2 from the germline V gene are GTSNPN and SVGIG (reference sequence). CDR3 residues: CAWSVLQGLNQPQHF. The CDR3 coding sequence is TGTGCCTGGAGTGTACTACAGGGGCTGAATCAGCCCCAGCATTTT.

The rearrangement links TRBV11-2 to TRBJ2-7, with D perhaps matching TRBD2 (5 bases). Germline CDR1 and CDR2: SGHAT and FQNNGV. This CDR3 has 15 residues. V lost 0 bases, J lost 2 bases, and 11 bases lay in between. CDR3 sequence reads: CASSLDRHGAYEQYF. The CDR3 nucleotides read TGTGCCAGCAGCTTAGACCGCCACGGGGCCTACGAGCAGTACTTC.

This clone appeared a few times. V usage is TRBV10-3 and J usage is TRBJ2-2; 8 bases are shared with TRBD2. The CDR3 is made up of 18 amino acids. Germline V CDR1 and CDR2: ENHRY, SYGVKD. Trimming removed 6 bases from V and 2 bases from J; junction bases left unmatched: 14. The CDR3 sequence: CAIRALLGLAGNTGELFF. DNA for the CDR3: TGTGCCATCAGGGCACTTCTGGGGCTAGCGGGTAACACCGGGGAGCTGTTTTTT.

This clone turned up a few times. This chain connects TRBV12-5 to TRBJ2-7, with TRBD1 matching over 7 bases. CDR3 length: 14 amino acids. Germline V CDR1 and CDR2: LGHNT, FRNRAP. With 10 bases clipped from V and 3 bases from J, the junction kept 12 bases outside the gene matches. The CDR3 region has the DNA TGTGCTACCCTATCCCCCGGGACAGACTACGAGCAGTACTTC. Amino acid sequence: CATLSPGTDYEQYF. Full variable domain (rest looked up from reference TRBV12-5 and TRBJ2-7): DARVTQTPRHKVTEMGQEVTMRCQPILGHNTVFWYRQTMMQGLELLAYFRNRAPLDDSGMPKDRFSAEMPDATLATLKIQPSEPRDSAVYFCATLSPGTDYEQYFGPGTRLTVT.

The gene calls are TRBV27 and TRBJ1-1, with D possibly TRBD1 on 6 matching bases. This CDR3 region has 17 residues. Germline lookup yields CDR1 MNHEY and CDR2 SMNVEV (reference sequence). Trimming took off 1 base at V and 3 bases at J, with 18 bases between the two ends. The CDR3 spells CASSLLAGPTGDTEAFF. The DNA for the CDR3 is TGTGCCAGCAGTTTATTGGCAGGGCCGACAGGTGACACTGAAGCTTTCTTT.

This chain links TRBV9 with TRBJ1-4, with D perhaps matching TRBD1 (5 bases). The CDR3 totals 15 residues. V was clipped by 2 bases and J by 5 bases, with 13 bases between them. The germline gives CDR1 SGDLS, CDR2 YYNGEE. CDR3 nucleotide sequence: TGTGCCAGCAGCGTCGCCGGGGGACGAAATGAAAAACTGTTTTTT. Encoded protein: CASSVAGGRNEKLFF.

This clone was detected a few times. V gene TRBV5-1 combines with J gene TRBJ2-2; perhaps TRBD2 as D (6 bases). The V end was cut by 2 bases, the J end by 9 bases, with 17 bases between. The V gene's germline CDR1 is SGHRS and CDR2 YFSETQ. CDR3 length: 15 residues. CDR3 coding DNA: TGCGCCAGCAGCTTTACGGGAGAATACCCCTGGGAGCTGTTTTTT. It codes for CASSFTGEYPWELFF.

This clone turned up a few times. The chain has TRBV2 and TRBJ1-1; no firm D call. V dropped 6 bases and J dropped 2 bases, with 4 bases sitting between them. CDR1 and CDR2 from the germline V gene are SNHLY and FYNNEI. The CDR3 runs to 11 residues. The CDR3 loop is CASRQNTEAFF. The CDR3 DNA reads as TGTGCCAGCAGGCAAAACACTGAAGCTTTCTTT.

In its sample, this clone was seen a few times. Other DNA sequences in this specimen translate into the identical CDR3. The chain carries TRBV9 and TRBJ1-5; no reliable D call. Germline lookup yields CDR1 SGDLS and CDR2 YYNGEE. Between the trimmed V and J ends, which lost 5 bases and 1 base, there was a span of 7 bases. The CDR3 runs to 13 residues. Here the CDR3 DNA reads TGTGCCAGCAGTCTGGGGAGCAATCAGCCCCAGCATTTT. Encoded protein: CASSLGSNQPQHF.

The V gene is TRBV10-3, the J gene TRBJ1-2; no definite D call. Per the germline V gene, CDR1 is ENHRY and CDR2 is SYGVKD. V shed 6 bases and J shed 0 bases, with 11 bases lying between them. This CDR3 comprises 14 residues. The DNA for the CDR3 is TGTGCCATCAGCGACACCACGTCTAACTATGGCTACACCTTC. It yields the protein CAISDTTSNYGYTF.

This clone was found a few times. V gene TRBV4-3 combines with J gene TRBJ1-1, with D unclear. The CDR3 consists of 15 residues. CDR1 is LGHNA and CDR2 is YSLEER in the germline V gene. V lost 3 bases and J 3 bases, leaving 14 bases between the germline ends. The CDR3 DNA is TGCGCCAGCAGCCAGACGCTTTCGAGGGACACTGAAGCTTTCTTT. As protein: CASSQTLSRDTEAFF.

This clone was counted only a few times. This rearrangement joins TRBV9 to TRBJ2-7, with no clear D. Between the trimmed V and J ends, which lost 4 bases and 2 bases, there was a span of 10 bases. Germline V lookup: CDR1 SGDLS, CDR2 YYNGEE. The CDR3 loop spans 13 amino acids. The CDR3 spells CASSPSQAYEQYF. As DNA, the CDR3 is TGTGCCAGCAGCCCCAGTCAAGCCTACGAGCAGTACTTC.

The chain couples TRBV9 to TRBJ2-5; D is possibly TRBD1 or TRBD2 (5 bases each). Germline V gene sequence: CDR1 SGDLS, CDR2 YYNGEE. Trimming cost V 0 bases and J 10 bases, with 13 bases left between them. The CDR3 is 13 residues long. The chain's CDR3 is CASSVAGAGSQYF. The CDR3 nucleotides are TGTGCCAGCAGCGTAGCTGGTGCAGGGAGCCAGTACTTC.

The table lists this clone with a few counts. The chain couples TRBV5-1 to TRBJ2-7; 11 bases line up with TRBD2. Germline loops: CDR1 SGHRS, CDR2 YFSETQ. This CDR3 spans 14 amino acids. V was clipped by 1 base and J by 9 bases; unmatched bases: 6. As DNA, the CDR3 is TGCGCCAGCAGCTTGACACTAGCGGGAGTTGCGCAGTACTTC. The encoded protein is CASSLTLAGVAQYF.